Reported below is one TCR beta chain. This clonotype has just a few counts. Its antigen is unknown. No base quality information exists; no much larger clone differs at one position. From the second PCR step on, the TCR alpha and beta chain libraries were amplified in separate reactions. The CMV status of each donor was determined by measuring IFNgamma production from CD4+ T cells after fresh PBMCs had been stimulated overnight with CMV viral lysate. CD4 T cells were positively selected with Miltenyi beads, followed by positive selection of CD8 T cells from the CD4-negative fraction. Cells were stained for CD3, CD4, CD8, CD45RA, CD27 and a live/dead dye and were sorted on a BD Aria II into four subsets based on CD45RA and CD27. Blood came from a few healthy volunteers, each fractionated into CD4 and CD8 T cells and then into four differentiation subsets. About 120 ml of peripheral blood was taken from each donor, and PBMC were separated by density-gradient centrifugation on Ficoll-Paque PLUS. The sorted cells were lysed in RLT buffer, after which RNA was extracted using a Qiagen RNeasy kit and kept at -80 degrees C.

The library was obtained by UMI-ligation and nested PCR. The beta constant-region primer was an equimolar mix of two oligonucleotides covering both TRBC1 and TRBC2. T4 RNA ligase 1 ligated a single-stranded oligonucleotide carrying the SP2 primer and a 12-nucleotide UMI to the cDNA 3' end. The ligated cDNA went through four rounds of PCR with nested alpha and beta constant-region primers together with the SP2 primer. The ligation reaction was kept at 16 degrees C for roughly 18-25 hours. PCR2 was typically performed as a SYBR Green qPCR and was stopped at a predetermined threshold so that over-amplification was prevented. Apart from the first purification, every purification step used Agencourt AMPure XP magnetic beads. Libraries were quantified by Qubit and checked on a TapeStation, with a main peak expected near 650 bp. The pooled libraries were sequenced on an Illumina MiSeq using v2 2x251 paired-end kits, which usually yielded roughly 0.85-2.2 million reads per sample. Each sample's library went into the pool at about 4.1 nM, and about 4.5-7% PhiX was added to help with cluster recognition. The published analysis was carried out like this. Using tag matching that tolerated one base-pair mismatch, Decombinator assigned V and J genes to FASTQ reads that had been processed by Demultiplexor. UMIs were used by Collapsinator to correct both sequencing errors and frequency errors arising from PCR heterogeneity. TCRs were translated and CDR3s were extracted from the conserved cysteine to the FGXG phenylalanine by CDR3Translator, with non-productive sequences being flagged. Repertoires were subsampled to equal numbers of UMI-defined TCRs before Gini, Shannon entropy and inverse Simpson indices were calculated. Power-law fits to clonotype abundance distributions were performed by maximum likelihood within the linear range. When run on a single naive CD8 sample, MIGEC and the pipeline yielded similar UMI counts, similar unique TCR numbers and similar clonal distributions. One analysis removed from the naive repertoire any naive TCRs that were also found in any memory subset from the same donor. Repertoires were searched for about 7,300 CMV-associated CDR3 sequences compiled from VDJdb and a published dataset. TCRdb trimmed the raw reads at Q25, called clones with MiXCR and kept productive beta chains. When rows share a CDR3 protein, they turn into one entry using the most common DNA and genes. The V and J calls come from TCRdb's annotation, not from the publication. This sample lists around 160,000 distinct CDR3 sequences; around 15% were detected once. Clones ranked in the top ten supply around 0.14% of the sample.

This specimen comes from a study of naive and memory T cell subsets (dated by TCRdb to 2016 to 2017). Notes on the research overall: An open-source, UMI-based TCR alpha and beta sequencing pipeline was applied to sorted naive and memory peripheral blood T cell subsets. IgG serology results and the functional CMV T cell responses were in complete agreement. RNA was DNase-treated and reverse transcribed with TCR constant-region primers, mostly using SuperScript III.

Based on the germline V gene, the CDR1 and CDR2 sequences are SGHAT and FQNNGV. Trimming costs V 0 bases and J 0 bases, and their ends lie 18 bases apart. Measured from the cysteine to the phenylalanine, the CDR3 is 19 residues long. The kept DNA is CDR3 alone, 57 bases in frame from the first base. What the study reported, not specific to this receptor: The abundance of TCRs followed a power law with an exponent that differed between naive and memory subsets yet stayed consistent across the three individuals. Clonotypes were defined as single alpha or beta chain sequences, not paired alpha/beta receptors. A few larger clonotypes were present in naive repertoires, especially CD8 naive repertoires, and these clonotypes were possibly memory cells re-expressing CD45RA. Once error correction was done, more than 90% of naive TCR sequences showed up just once, which made the naive abundance distributions much steeper than those of the memory subsets. In both CD4 and CD8 cells, a rise in Gini index and a fall in Shannon and inverse Simpson diversity were observed from naive through CM, EM and EMRA. RNA-based TCR counts may be influenced by expression changes linked to T cell activation and differentiation. The repertoire findings for the naive and memory subsets could not be validated against a ground truth because none was available.

This TCR came from a human donor in good health. Recombination linked TRBV11-2 to TRBJ2-1; the D gene cannot be resolved reliably. Sequencing used naive CD4+ T cells from blood. According to the study, the label for this sample's cell subset or site signals: naive T cells, CD45RA high CD27+. CDR3 region: CASSLELNPRWSSYNEQFF. The nucleotide sequence is TGTGCCAGCAGCTTAGAACTGAACCCTAGATGGTCCTCCTACAATGAGCAGTTCTTC.